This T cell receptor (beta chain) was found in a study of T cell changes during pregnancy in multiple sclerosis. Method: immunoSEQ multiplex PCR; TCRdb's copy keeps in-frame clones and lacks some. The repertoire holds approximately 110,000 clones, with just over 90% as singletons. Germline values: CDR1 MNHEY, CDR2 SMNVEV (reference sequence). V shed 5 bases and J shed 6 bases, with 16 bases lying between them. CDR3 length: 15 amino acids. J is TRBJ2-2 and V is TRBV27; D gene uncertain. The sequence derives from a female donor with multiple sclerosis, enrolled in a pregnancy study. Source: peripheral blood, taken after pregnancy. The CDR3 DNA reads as TGTGCCAGCAGTAGTTATCACTCCGTCCCCGGGGAGCTGTTTTTT. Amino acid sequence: CASSSYHSVPGELFF.